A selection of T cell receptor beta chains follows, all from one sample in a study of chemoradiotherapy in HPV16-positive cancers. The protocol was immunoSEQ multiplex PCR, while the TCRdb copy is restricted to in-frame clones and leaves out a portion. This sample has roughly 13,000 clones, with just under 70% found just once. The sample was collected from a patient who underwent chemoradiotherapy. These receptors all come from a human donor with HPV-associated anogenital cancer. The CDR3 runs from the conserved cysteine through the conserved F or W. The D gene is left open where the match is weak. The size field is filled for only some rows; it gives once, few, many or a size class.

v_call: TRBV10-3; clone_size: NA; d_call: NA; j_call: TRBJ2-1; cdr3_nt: TGTGCCATCAGTGACCTGACCGGGACCTCACACTCCAATGAGCAGTTCTTC; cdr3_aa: CAISDLTGTSHSNEQFF
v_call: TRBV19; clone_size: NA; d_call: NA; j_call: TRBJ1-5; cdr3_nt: TGTGCCAGTAGTATAGACCCCGGAGTCGGGTCTCAGCCCCAGCATTTT; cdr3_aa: CASSIDPGVGSQPQHF
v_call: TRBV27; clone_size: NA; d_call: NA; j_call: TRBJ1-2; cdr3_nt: TGTGCCAGCAGTCCGTTATTTTATGACAGGCGCGTTAACTATGGCTACACCTTC; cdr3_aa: CASSPLFYDRRVNYGYTF
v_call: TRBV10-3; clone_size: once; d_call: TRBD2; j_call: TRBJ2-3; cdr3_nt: TGTGCCATCAGTGAGTCCCTAGCGGGGACAGATACGCAGTATTTT; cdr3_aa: CAISESLAGTDTQYF
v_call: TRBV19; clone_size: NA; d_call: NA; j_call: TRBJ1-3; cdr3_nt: TGTGCCAGTGGGGGAGACAACTCTGGAAACACCATATATTTT; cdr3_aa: CASGGDNSGNTIYF
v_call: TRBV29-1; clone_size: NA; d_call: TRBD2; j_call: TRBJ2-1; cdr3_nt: TGCAGCGCTAGCGGGGGCTCCTACAATGAGCAGTTCTTC; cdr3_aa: CSASGGSYNEQFF
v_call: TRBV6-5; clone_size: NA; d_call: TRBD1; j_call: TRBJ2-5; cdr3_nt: TGTGCCAGCAGTCCCTGGACAGGTTCAGTGGAGACCCAGTACTTC; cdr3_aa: CASSPWTGSVETQYF
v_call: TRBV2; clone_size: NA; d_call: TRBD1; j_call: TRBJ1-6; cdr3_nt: TGTGCCAGCAGAAAGGGACAGGCAGTAAATTCACCCCTCCACTTT; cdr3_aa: CASRKGQAVNSPLHF
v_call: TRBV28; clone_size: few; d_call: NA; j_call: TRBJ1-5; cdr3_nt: TGTGCCAGCAGTCCAAGACAGAGAGATAGCAATCAGCCCCAGCATTTT; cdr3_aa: CASSPRQRDSNQPQHF
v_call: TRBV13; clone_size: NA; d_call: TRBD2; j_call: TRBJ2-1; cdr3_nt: TGTGCCAGCAGCTTGCCTAGCGGGAATGAGCAGTTCTTC; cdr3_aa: CASSLPSGNEQFF
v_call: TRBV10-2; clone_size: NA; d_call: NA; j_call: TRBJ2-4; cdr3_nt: TGCGCCAGCAGTGAGTCTCGGAGGGGGCAAAACATTCAGTACTTC; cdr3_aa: CASSESRRGQNIQYF
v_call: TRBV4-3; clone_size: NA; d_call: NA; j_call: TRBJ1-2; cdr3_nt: TGCGCCAGCAGCCAAGATCGTCGGAACTATGGCTACACCTTC; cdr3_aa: CASSQDRRNYGYTF
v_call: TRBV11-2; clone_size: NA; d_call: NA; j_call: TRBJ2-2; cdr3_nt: TGTGCCAGCAGCTCGGGCAGGAACACCGGGGAGCTGTTTTTT; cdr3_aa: CASSSGRNTGELFF
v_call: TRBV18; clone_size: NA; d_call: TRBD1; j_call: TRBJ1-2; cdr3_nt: TGTGCCAGCTCACCCGACAGGGGCTATGGCTACACCTTC; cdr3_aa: CASSPDRGYGYTF
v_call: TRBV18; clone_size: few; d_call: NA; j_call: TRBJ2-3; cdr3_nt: TGTGCCAGCTCACCCCTCCCGTCAGATACGCAGTATTTT; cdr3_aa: CASSPLPSDTQYF
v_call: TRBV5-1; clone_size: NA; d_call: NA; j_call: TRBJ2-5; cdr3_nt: TGCGCCAGCAGCTTGGACCTGGGACTCTCTGGGACCCAGTACTTC; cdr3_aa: CASSLDLGLSGTQYF